The rows below give T cell receptor beta chains drawn from one sample of a study of CD4 T cells in relation to SARS-CoV-2 and coronaviruses. The data were produced by immunoSEQ multiplex PCR, yet TCRdb's version contains in-frame clones alone and is incomplete. The table shows tens of thousands of clones, with 85% to 95% occurring only once. The sample comprised naive CD4+ T cells from PBMCs. The receptors come from a human donor in good health. Both conserved end residues are part of each CDR3. D genes are given only for firm matches. Clone size is not always given. Where it is, it says once, few, many or a class for expanded clones.

size | J | D | V | DNA | CDR3
- | TRBJ1-1 | - | TRBV3-1/TRBV3-2 | TGTGCCAGCAGCCCAGACGGGGACGGGGAAGCTTTCTTT | CASSPDGDGEAFF
- | TRBJ1-2 | TRBD1 | TRBV11-2 | TGTGCCAGCAGCTTAGTATTTTGGGACAGGGCGGAAGGCTACACCTTC | CASSLVFWDRAEGYTF
- | TRBJ2-7 | TRBD2 | TRBV7-2 | TGTGCCAGCAGCTTATCACTAGCGGGACCGTACGAGCAGTACTTC | CASSLSLAGPYEQYF
- | TRBJ2-1 | - | TRBV4-3 | TGCGCCAGCAGCGTACAGGGTTTAACCGACAATGAGCAGTTCTTC | CASSVQGLTDNEQFF
- | TRBJ2-2 | TRBD2 | TRBV28 | TGTGCCAGCAGTTTACGGGGAGGGGCCGGGGAGCTGTTTTTT | CASSLRGGAGELFF
- | TRBJ1-2 | TRBD1 | TRBV27 | TGTGCCGTAAAAGGGGGGACAGGGCCATACTATGGCTACACCTTC | CAVKGGTGPYYGYTF
- | TRBJ1-5 | - | TRBV2 | TGTGCCAGCAGTGACAGTTCCAATCAGCCCCAGCATTTT | CASSDSSNQPQHF
- | TRBJ1-5 | - | TRBV15 | TGTGCCACCAGCAGAGGTCAACAGAGCAATCAGCCCCAGCATTTT | CATSRGQQSNQPQHF
- | TRBJ2-5 | - | TRBV5-1 | TGCGCCAGCAGCTCCCAGGGAGGGGGTCTTCAAGAGACCCAGTACTTC | CASSSQGGGLQETQYF
- | TRBJ2-2 | - | TRBV5-1 | TGCGCCAGCAGCTTGAATTCTGGGGCGAACACCGGGGAGCTGTTTTTT | CASSLNSGANTGELFF
- | TRBJ1-3 | - | TRBV9 | TGTGCCAGCAGTATCCGGGCCAACTCTGGAAACACCATATATTTT | CASSIRANSGNTIYF
- | TRBJ2-5 | - | TRBV5-6 | TGTGCCAGCAGCTTGGTCGGGGAGACCCAGTACTTC | CASSLVGETQYF
- | TRBJ2-7 | - | TRBV28 | TGTGCCAGCAGTCCCCCAGGGAGGCCCGGGAGCTCCTACGAGCAGTACTTC | CASSPPGRPGSSYEQYF
once | TRBJ2-7 | TRBD1 | TRBV5-6 | TGTGCCAGCAGCCAAGGGACAGGGATTTCCTACGAGCAGTACTTC | CASSQGTGISYEQYF
once | TRBJ1-5 | - | TRBV3-1/TRBV3-2 | TGTGCCAGCAGTCAAGGGCGAGCCGGCAGTCAGCCCCAGCATTTT | CASSQGRAGSQPQHF
- | TRBJ2-7 | TRBD2 | TRBV7-9 | TGTGCCAGCAGCGAATATAGCGGGAGGGTATCCTACGAGCAGTACTTC | CASSEYSGRVSYEQYF
- | TRBJ1-2 | - | TRBV6-1 | TGTGCCAGCAGTGAAAGCGACATCTATGGCTACACCTTC | CASSESDIYGYTF
- | TRBJ2-3 | - | TRBV24-1 | TGTGCCACCAGTGACCTGACAGGACTCGACGCTAGCACAGATACGCAGTATTTT | CATSDLTGLDASTDTQYF
- | TRBJ2-2 | - | TRBV6-6 | TGTGCCAGCAGTGGATCCTCGGGAGTCTTGAACACCGGGGAGCTGTTTTTT | CASSGSSGVLNTGELFF
few | TRBJ1-5 | - | TRBV12-3/TRBV12-4 | TGTGCCAGCAGTTTGGGTGATCAGCCCCAGCATTTT | CASSLGDQPQHF
- | TRBJ1-5 | - | TRBV3-1/TRBV3-2 | TGTGCCAGCAGCCAGGGCGGCAATCAGCCCCAGCATTTT | CASSQGGNQPQHF
- | TRBJ1-1 | - | TRBV30 | TGTGCCTGGAGAAGGGGGGCAACCCGGGACACTGAAGCTTTCTTT | CAWRRGATRDTEAFF
- | TRBJ2-2 | TRBD2 | TRBV5-1 | TGCGCCAGCAGCTTGGGAGCTAGCGGGAGGGCCGGAACCGGGGAGCTGTTTTTT | CASSLGASGRAGTGELFF
- | TRBJ2-1 | - | TRBV5-4 | TGTGCCAGCAGCCTGGGGAAAGGGGGAGGGAATGAGCAGTTCTTC | CASSLGKGGGNEQFF
- | TRBJ1-6 | - | TRBV6-2/TRBV6-3 | TGTGCCAGCAGTTACACCAGGACAGCGAATAATTCACCCCTCCACTTT | CASSYTRTANNSPLHF
- | TRBJ2-3 | TRBD1 | TRBV28 | TGTGCCAGCAACGTACCGGGACAGGGGGCAGATACGCAGTATTTT | CASNVPGQGADTQYF
- | TRBJ1-1 | - | TRBV20-1 | TGCAGTGCTAGTGGGGGTCCTGAAGCTTTCTTT | CSASGGPEAFF
once | TRBJ2-2 | - | TRBV5-1 | TGCGCCAGCAGCAAGGGGCTGGGCACCGGGGAGCTGTTTTTT | CASSKGLGTGELFF
- | TRBJ2-7 | - | TRBV24-1 | TGTGCCACCAGTGATTTAGGATACCCGGGGCAATCCGCCGAGCAGTACTTC | CATSDLGYPGQSAEQYF
- | TRBJ2-3 | - | TRBV27 | TGTGCCAGCAGTTTACTGCGAGGGTATACGCAGTATTTT | CASSLLRGYTQYF
- | TRBJ2-7 | TRBD2 | TRBV7-2 | TGTGCCAGCAGCTTAGAACTAGCGAACGAGCAGTACTTC | CASSLELANEQYF
- | TRBJ1-4 | TRBD1 | TRBV7-9 | TGTGCCAGCAGCATATACCGGACAGGGGATGAAAAACTGTTTTTT | CASSIYRTGDEKLFF